The rows below give T cell receptor beta chains drawn from one sample of a study of blood T cell repertoires in COVID-19. TCRdb's table, derived via immunoSEQ multiplex PCR, lists solely in-frame clones and lacks some. This sample carries about 280,000 clones, about 85% of them seen once, and the ten largest clones take about 2.5%. The material sequenced was PBMCs or T cells enriched from blood (not recorded which). The receptors here all came from a woman aged 50 to 65 who had recovered from COVID-19. The CDR3 runs from the conserved cysteine through the conserved F or W. Fields, in order: clone size, J gene, V gene, D gene, CDR3 DNA, CDR3 protein. The D gene is left open where the match is weak. Clone size is not always given. Where it is, it says once, few, many or a class for expanded clones.

>.|TRBJ2-3|TRBV7-9|.
TGTGCCAGCAGCTTAGGCGGCGGGGCTAGCACAGATACGCAGTATTTT
CASSLGGGASTDTQYF
>.|TRBJ2-2|TRBV6-5|TRBD2
TGTGCCAGCAGTTTAAGGACTAGCGGGAGGGCCGGGGAGCTGTTTTTT
CASSLRTSGRAGELFF
>once|TRBJ1-6|TRBV7-2|.
TGTGCCAGCAGCTCAGCGGTGAGGGCGAGATCACCCCTCCACTTT
CASSSAVRARSPLHF
>.|TRBJ2-1|TRBV4-1|TRBD2
TGCGCCAGCAGCCAAGAGTCCGGACTAGCGGCGGTCAATGAGCAGTTCTTC
CASSQESGLAAVNEQFF
>.|TRBJ2-5|TRBV29-1|TRBD1
TGCAGCGTTGATAGAGCGGAGACAGGGACCGGGACCCAGTACTTC
CSVDRAETGTGTQYF
>.|TRBJ2-1|TRBV2|TRBD2
TGTGCCAGCAGTGATGGAGGTCGACTAGCGGGAGGGGACGAGCAGTTCTTC
CASSDGGRLAGGDEQFF
>.|TRBJ1-2|TRBV10-2|TRBD1
TGCGCCAGCAGTAAGGACAGGCCCTTCGATGGCTACACCTTC
CASSKDRPFDGYTF
>.|TRBJ1-2|TRBV27|TRBD1
TGTGCCAGCAGTACCAATCTCAGGACAGGGGTTGCCTATGGCTACACCTTC
CASSTNLRTGVAYGYTF
>.|TRBJ1-1|TRBV4-1|TRBD1
TGCGCCAGCAGCCACCGAGGGTGGGACAGGGGGAACACTGAAGCTTTCTTT
CASSHRGWDRGNTEAFF
>once|TRBJ2-7|TRBV30|.
TGTGCCTGGAGTGTAATAGGGACGGGAGCCTACGAGCAGTACTTC
CAWSVIGTGAYEQYF
>.|TRBJ2-3|TRBV5-1|.
TGCGCCAGCAGCTTGGCCAAAGTGACTAGCACAGATACGCAGTATTTT
CASSLAKVTSTDTQYF
>few|TRBJ2-7|TRBV7-9|.
TGTGCCAGCAGCTCCGCCTACGAGCAGTACTTC
CASSSAYEQYF
>.|TRBJ1-5|TRBV18|TRBD1
TGTGCCAGCTCAGACAGACAGGGGGCCCGCGATGATCAGCCCCAGCATTTT
CASSDRQGARDDQPQHF
>.|TRBJ2-5|TRBV6-5|TRBD1
TGTGCCAGCAGCCACCGGGACAGGCTCCAAGAGACCCAGTACTTC
CASSHRDRLQETQYF